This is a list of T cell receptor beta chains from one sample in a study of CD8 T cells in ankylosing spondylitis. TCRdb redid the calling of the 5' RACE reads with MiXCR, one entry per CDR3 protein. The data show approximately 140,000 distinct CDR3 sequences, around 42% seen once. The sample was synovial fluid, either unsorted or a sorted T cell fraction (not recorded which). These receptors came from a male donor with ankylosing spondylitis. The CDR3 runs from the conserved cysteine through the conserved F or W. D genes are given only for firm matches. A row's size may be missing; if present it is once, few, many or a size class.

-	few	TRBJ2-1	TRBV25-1	TGTGCCAGCAGTCCTGGGCTCACTGAGCAGTTCTTC	CASSPGLTEQFF
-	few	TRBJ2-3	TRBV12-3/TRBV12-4	TGTGCCAGCAGGTTACAGGTCAGCACAGATACGCAGTATTTT	CASRLQVSTDTQYF
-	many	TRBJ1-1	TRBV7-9	TGTGCCAGCAGCCCCACCTCGGGGGAGGAGTACACTGAAGCTTTCTTT	CASSPTSGEEYTEAFF
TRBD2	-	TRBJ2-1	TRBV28	TGTGCCAGCAGTTTATGGACTAGCGGGGGTGGTGAGCAGTTCTTC	CASSLWTSGGGEQFF
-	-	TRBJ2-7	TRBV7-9	TGTGCCAGCAGCTTAGAAGGGGACGGATTC	CASSLEGDGF
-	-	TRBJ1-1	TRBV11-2	TGTGCCACCCACGGAATGAGGGCGAACACTGAAGCTTTCTTT	CATHGMRANTEAFF
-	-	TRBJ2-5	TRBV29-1	TGCAGCGTTGAAAATTATGGGCAGCGGCAAGAGACCCAGTACTTC	CSVENYGQRQETQYF
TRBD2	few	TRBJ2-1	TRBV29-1	TGCAGCGCTCAGGGACTAGCGCGGTACAATGAGCAGTTCTTC	CSAQGLARYNEQFF
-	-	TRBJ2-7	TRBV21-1	TGTGCCAGCAGCACTCCGGGACAGGGAGTCTCCGAGCAGTACTTC	CASSTPGQGVSEQYF
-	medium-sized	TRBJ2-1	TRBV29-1	TGCAGCGTTGAGGGCGTTACCAATGAGCAGTTCTTC	CSVEGVTNEQFF
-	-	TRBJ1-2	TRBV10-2	TGCGCCAGCAGTGAAAGGACGGGACCTAACTATGGCTACACCTTC	CASSERTGPNYGYTF
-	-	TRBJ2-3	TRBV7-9	TGTGCCAGCAGTCCTACCGGGACCCCTGCGGATACGCAGTATTTT	CASSPTGTPADTQYF
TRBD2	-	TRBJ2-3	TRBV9	TGTGCCAGCAGTCCCGGGACTAGCGGGGGGTATACAGATACGCAGTATTTT	CASSPGTSGGYTDTQYF
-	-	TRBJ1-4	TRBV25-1	TGTGCCAGCAGTCTCGACAGGATTAATGAAAAACTGTTTTTT	CASSLDRINEKLFF
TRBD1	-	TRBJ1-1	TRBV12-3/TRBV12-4	TGTGCCAGCAGTGATGACAGGGTGAACACTGAAGCTTTCTTT	CASSDDRVNTEAFF
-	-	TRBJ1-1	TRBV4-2	TGTGCCAGCAGCCAAGACTGGGGAAACACTGAAGCTTTCTTT	CASSQDWGNTEAFF
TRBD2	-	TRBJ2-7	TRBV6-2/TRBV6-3	TGTGCCAGCAGTTACCCTAGCGGGACCTACGAGCAGTACTTC	CASSYPSGTYEQYF
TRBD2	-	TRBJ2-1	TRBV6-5	TGTGCCAGCAGTTACCCTTTTGGGACTAGCGGGTACAATGAGCAGTTCTTC	CASSYPFGTSGYNEQFF
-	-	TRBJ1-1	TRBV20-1	TGCAGTGCTAGCTCTGGCGCTGGGAAGAGGTACACTGAAGCTTTCTTT	CSASSGAGKRYTEAFF
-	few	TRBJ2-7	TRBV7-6	TGTGCCAGCAGCTTAGGACGGTACTACGAGCAGTACTTC	CASSLGRYYEQYF
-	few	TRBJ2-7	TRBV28	TGTGCCAGCAGTAGGACCACCTACGAGCAGTACTTC	CASSRTTYEQYF
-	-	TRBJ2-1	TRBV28	TGTGCCAGCAGTTTATTAGGGACCTCCTACAATGAGCAGTTCTTC	CASSLLGTSYNEQFF
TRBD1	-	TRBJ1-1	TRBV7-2	TGTGCCAGCAGCTTTTGCCAGGGGGATATGAACACTGAAGCTTTCTTT	CASSFCQGDMNTEAFF
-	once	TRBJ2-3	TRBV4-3	TGCGCCAGCAGCCAAGCGGGTGCGCAGTATTTT	CASSQAGAQYF
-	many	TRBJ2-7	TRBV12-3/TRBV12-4	TGTGCCAGCAGTTTAGGGAGCAGGTCCTACGAGCAGTACTTC	CASSLGSRSYEQYF
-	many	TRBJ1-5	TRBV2	TGTGCCAGCAGTGAGGAGGGGACCAATCAGCCCCAGCATTTT	CASSEEGTNQPQHF
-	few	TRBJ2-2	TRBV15	TGTGCCACCAGCAGAGGAATAGGGGTTTTCAGGGAAGTAAACGGGGAGCTGTTTTTT	CATSRGIGVFREVNGELFF
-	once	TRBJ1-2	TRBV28	TGTGCCAGCAGTCCCTGGGGGTTCTATGGCTACACCTTC	CASSPWGFYGYTF
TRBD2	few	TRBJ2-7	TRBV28	TGTGCCACTCGTAGCGGGGTTTCCTACGAGCAGTACTTC	CATRSGVSYEQYF
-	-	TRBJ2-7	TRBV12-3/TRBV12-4	TGTGCCAGCAGGGAAGGGGCACCTTCCTACGAGCAGTACTTC	CASREGAPSYEQYF
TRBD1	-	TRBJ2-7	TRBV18	TGTGCCAGCTCAACCCGGGACAGCCCCTACGAGCAGTACTTC	CASSTRDSPYEQYF
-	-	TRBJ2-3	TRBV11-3	TGTGCCAGCACCCCCGGGGCGGGGCGGAGAGATACGCAGTATTTT	CASTPGAGRRDTQYF
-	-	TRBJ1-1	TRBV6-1	TGTGCCAGCAGTGGGGGCGGCCTGAACACTGAAGCTTTCTTT	CASSGGGLNTEAFF
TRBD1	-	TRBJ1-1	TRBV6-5	TGTGCCAGCAGACAGGGGTTCGCCCCGATCTTT	CASRQGFAPIF
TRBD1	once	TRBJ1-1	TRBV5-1	TGCGCCAGCAGCCCGGGACAGGGTACACCCGACTGGAACACTGAAGCTTTCTTT	CASSPGQGTPDWNTEAFF
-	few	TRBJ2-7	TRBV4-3	TGCGCCAGCAGCCAAGATCGTGAGGGGTCGGACGAGCAGTACTTC	CASSQDREGSDEQYF
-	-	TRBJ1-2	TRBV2	TGTGCCAGCAGCGGTTACGGGGAGGGGGGCTATGGCTACACCTTC	CASSGYGEGGYGYTF
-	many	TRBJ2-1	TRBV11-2	TGTGCCAGCAGCTTCCGGGACTTCTCCTACAATGAGCAGTTCTTC	CASSFRDFSYNEQFF
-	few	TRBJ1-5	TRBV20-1	TGCAGTGCTAGTACGGGGACGGGACGGCAGCCCCAGCATTTT	CSASTGTGRQPQHF
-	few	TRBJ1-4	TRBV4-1	TGCGCCAGCAGCCAAGAAGTGGGGGTTTGGGGAATCCTGACAACTAATGAAAAACTGTTTTTT	CASSQEVGVWGILTTNEKLFF
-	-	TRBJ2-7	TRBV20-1	TGCAGTGCTCCCCGGACTAACTCCTACGAGCAGTACTTC	CSAPRTNSYEQYF
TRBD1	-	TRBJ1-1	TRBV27	TGTGCCAGCAGTTTAAAAAACAGGGGGCTTACTGAAGCTTTCTTT	CASSLKNRGLTEAFF
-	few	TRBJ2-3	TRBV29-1	TGCAGCGTTACTACTAGCCTGGGTTTTGGTAATACGCAGTATTTT	CSVTTSLGFGNTQYF
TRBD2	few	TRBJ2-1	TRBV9	TGTGCCAGCAGCGTGAATAGCGGGACCTTCGATGAGCAGTTCTTC	CASSVNSGTFDEQFF
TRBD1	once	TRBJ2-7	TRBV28	TGTGCCAGCAGTCCGCGAAGCCGGGACAGGGGCTACGAGCAGTACTTC	CASSPRSRDRGYEQYF